Following are 13 T cell receptor beta chains from one sample sequenced in a study of cytomegalovirus exposure and HLA in healthy donors (dated by TCRdb to between 2016 and 2019). The library was made by the immunoSEQ multiplex PCR assay. The multiplex PCR relied on a mix of 60 forward primers for TCR Vbeta segments and 13 reverse primers for TCR Jbeta segments. TCRdb provides this immuneACCESS table in a form limited to in-frame rearrangements. Some clones are lacking; in checked studies, under half of them reflect an unresolved V gene, and why the rest are absent is not known. The sample table contains 150,000 to 200,000 clones; only one count was recorded for approximately 86% of them. More than 1.5% of the sample lies in the top ten. Material: PBMCs. The source is a woman under 30 in good health and CMV-seronegative.

This chain's CDR3 is CASSPAAGDITEAFF. CDR3 nucleotide sequence: TGCGCCAGCAGCCCAGCCGCGGGGGATATCACTGAAGCTTTCTTT. The chain uses TRBV4-1 and TRBJ1-1, with a possible D match to TRBD1 (5 bases). CDR1 MGHRA and CDR2 YSYEKL come from the germline V gene. The length of the CDR3 is 15 residues. The V end lost 4 bases, the J end lost 4 bases, and 16 bases lay between the germline ends.

The chain employs TRBV5-1 and TRBJ2-4; TRBD1 matches at 7 bases. The CDR3 sequence is 15 residues long. Germline values: CDR1 SGHRS, CDR2 YFSETQ. The V and J ends lost 3 bases and 0 bases, in that order; junction bases with no gene match: 3. In nucleotides, the CDR3 is TGCGCCAGCAGCTCCAACAGGGGAGCCAAAAACATTCAGTACTTC. Encoded protein: CASSSNRGAKNIQYF.

The chain employs TRBV7-6 and TRBJ2-3, with 7 nucleotides matching TRBD1. CDR3 length: 16 amino acids. The germline V gene has CDR1 SGHVS and CDR2 FNYEAQ. V was clipped by 4 bases and J by 6 bases; unmatched bases: 13. Here the CDR3 DNA reads TGTGCCAGCAGCTCAGAGGGGGCCGACCTGGTGGATACGCAGTATTTT. This sequence encodes CASSSEGADLVDTQYF.

V is TRBV4-1 and J is TRBJ2-3; a possible D gene is TRBD1 (6 bases). V was cut by 4 bases and J by 2 bases, with 16 bases left in between. There are 16 residues in the CDR3. Germline CDR1 reads MGHRA; CDR2 reads YSYEKL. The CDR3 loop is CASSPIQGHPTDTQYF. The CDR3 DNA reads TGCGCCAGCAGCCCGATACAGGGTCACCCCACAGATACGCAGTATTTT.

The chain's CDR3 is CASSYSSGTGYGYTF. The CDR3, as DNA: TGTGCCAGCAGTTACTCATCCGGGACAGGGTATGGCTACACCTTC. The gene calls are TRBV6-5 and TRBJ1-2, with 9 bases matching TRBD1. The germline V gene encodes CDR1 MNHEY and CDR2 SVGAGI. This CDR3 region has 15 residues. The V segment lost 0 bases and the J segment 5 bases; nucleotides outside the gene matches: 4.

J is TRBJ2-5 and V is TRBV28; 9 bases are shared with TRBD1. Trimming removed 5 bases from V and 5 bases from J; junction bases left unmatched: 6. Germline lookup yields CDR1 MDHEN and CDR2 SYDVKM. This CDR3 is 14 amino acids long. CDR3 in amino acids: CASSTGTGQETQYF. Written as DNA, the CDR3 is TGTGCCAGCAGTACCGGGACAGGGCAGGAGACCCAGTACTTC. The full variable domain, completed using reference TRBV28 and TRBJ2-5, is DVKVTQSSRYLVKRTGEKVFLECVQDMDHENMFWYRQDPGLGLRLIYFSYDVKMKEKGDIPEGYSVSREKKERFSLILESASTNQTSMYLCASSTGTGQETQYFGPGTRLLVL.

The chain couples TRBV28 to TRBJ1-1; no reliable D call. Germline-derived CDR1 and CDR2 are MDHEN and SYDVKM. This CDR3 region has 10 residues. CDR3 nucleotide sequence: TGTTCCACAGTGAACACTGAAGCTTTCTTT. This gives the protein CSTVNTEAFF.

The chain couples TRBV7-2 to TRBJ1-6, with 7 bases fitting TRBD1. Germline lookup yields CDR1 SGHTA and CDR2 FQGNSA. The CDR3 spans 15 residues. V was clipped by 2 bases and J by 4 bases; unmatched bases: 2. Here the CDR3 reads CASSLRDSYNSPLHF. In DNA form, the CDR3 reads TGTGCCAGCAGCTTAAGGGACAGTTATAATTCACCCCTCCACTTT.

This clone was found a few times. The sample has other DNA sequences that encode this CDR3 too. This rearrangement joins TRBV18 to TRBJ1-5; weak D call: TRBD1 (5 bases). V lost 0 bases to trimming and J lost 2 bases, with 8 bases between them. Germline V gene lookup returns CDR1 KGHSH and CDR2 LQKENI. The CDR3 has 15 residues. The CDR3 coding sequence is TGTGCCAGCTCACCACCGGGGCAGGGCAATCAGCCCCAGCATTTT. Protein product: CASSPPGQGNQPQHF.

Only one count was recorded for this clone. The V gene is TRBV5-4, the J gene TRBJ1-2; 7 bases are shared with TRBD1. The CDR3 covers 15 residues. Losses at the gene ends were 4 bases for V and 4 bases for J; bases not matched to a gene: 10. The germline V gene encodes CDR1 SGHNT and CDR2 YYREEE (reference sequence). CDR3 bases: TGTGCCAGCAGCCTGGTAGGGGGCACCTTCTATGGCTACACCTTC. Protein: CASSLVGGTFYGYTF.

CDR3 DNA sequence: TGTGCCAGCAGCCAAATCACAGGTGCGGGGTCCTACGAGCAGTACTTC. It is translated as CASSQITGAGSYEQYF. This sequence joins TRBV4-2 and TRBJ2-7; possible D gene TRBD2, 6 bases. Germline V gene lookup returns CDR1 LGHNA and CDR2 YNFKEQ. The CDR3 loop spans 16 amino acids. The V end lost 2 bases, the J end lost 1 base, and 15 bases lay between the germline ends.

This clone turned up a few times. The chain couples TRBV5-4 to TRBJ2-3, with TRBD2 identical over 8 bases. The CDR3 sequence is 15 residues long. The ends lost 0 bases at V and 0 bases at J; junction bases unmatched: 0. Germline CDR1 reads SGHNT; CDR2 reads YYREEE (reference sequence). CDR3 protein: CASSLGGGSTDTQYF. In DNA, the CDR3 is TGTGCCAGCAGCTTGGGCGGGGGGAGCACAGATACGCAGTATTTT.

A remark on this clone: Mismatch with germline at one junction end may stem from a read error. This chain uses TRBV7-7 with TRBJ2-1; tentative D call: TRBD1 (8 bases). The CDR3 length is 13 residues. CDR1 and CDR2 from the germline V gene are SSHAT and FNYEAQ (reference sequence). This CDR3 reads CASSTGGGDEQFF. DNA for the CDR3: TGTGCTAGCAGTACAGGGGGGGGCGATGAGCAGTTCTTC.